The 12 T cell receptor beta chains in this list originate from one sample, sequenced in a study of graft-versus-host responses after intestinal transplantation (dated by TCRdb to about 2021). This specimen's time point label, per the study, means: cells obtained before transplantation from donor or recipient. These receptors have no known antigen. Library preparation was by the immunoSEQ multiplex PCR assay. TCRdb stores this immuneACCESS table with in-frame sequences only. Part of the clones is absent; in the studies checked, under half of the shortfall reflects unresolved V genes, and no reason is known for the rest. The sample table records some 90,000 clones; 85% to 95% of these occur just once. The ten most abundant clones make up about 0.44% of the sample. Sample: unstimulated CD8+ T cells sorted from spleen or lymph node cells, taken before transplant. Receptors originate from a human donor who was the organ donor for an intestinal transplant.

This clone has only one observation. The rearrangement uses TRBV19 and TRBJ1-6, with a possible D match to TRBD1 (5 bases). Germline values: CDR1 LNHDA, CDR2 SQIVND (reference sequence). V was clipped by 3 bases and J by 12 bases, with 24 bases between them. This CDR3 comprises 17 residues. The CDR3 here is CASSIVDIGSEGLPLHF. The CDR3 nucleotides are TGTGCCAGTAGTATCGTGGACATCGGCTCGGAGGGATTACCCCTCCACTTT.

CDR3 sequence reads: CASSQHTGVEQYF. For the CDR3, the DNA is TGCGCCAGCAGCCAACATACAGGGGTCGAGCAGTACTTC. The V and J genes are TRBV4-3 and TRBJ2-7, with 7 bases matching TRBD1. Unmatched junction bases numbered 4, after V lost 2 bases and J lost 6 bases. This CDR3 is built from 13 residues. Germline CDR1 LGHNA, CDR2 YSLEER.

This chain links TRBV5-1 with TRBJ2-7; D gene unclear. V was shortened by 0 bases and J by 2 bases, with 9 bases between the two germline ends. The CDR3 has 14 amino acids. Looked up from germline, CDR1 is SGHRS and CDR2 is YFSETQ. The CDR3 spells CASSLEWPPYEQYF. Written as DNA, the CDR3 is TGCGCCAGCAGCTTGGAATGGCCGCCCTACGAGCAGTACTTC.

The gene calls are TRBV30 and TRBJ1-2; D unclear. Per germline, CDR1 GTSNPN and CDR2 SVGIG (reference sequence). The CDR3 is 15 amino acids. The ends were cut back, 3 bases at V and 7 bases at J, with 21 bases in the middle. In DNA form, the CDR3 reads TGTGCCTGGAGACCCCCCCCGAAGGCCCGGGGTGGCTACACCTTC. Its protein is CAWRPPPKARGGYTF.

The chain couples TRBV7-9 to TRBJ2-5, with D uncertain. CDR1 and CDR2 from the germline V gene are SEHNR and FQNEAQ (reference sequence). Trimming removed 2 bases from V and 1 base from J, with 5 bases in between. The CDR3 is made up of 13 amino acids. Here the CDR3 DNA reads TGTGCCAGCAGCTTAATCCGCCAAGAGACCCAGTACTTC. It encodes CASSLIRQETQYF. The full variable domain, rest sourced from reference TRBV7-9 and TRBJ2-5, is DTGVSQNPRHKITKRGQNVTFRCDPISEHNRLYWYRQTLGQGPEFLTYFQNEAQLEKSRLLSDRFSAERPKGSFSTLEIQRTEQGDSAMYLCASSLIRQETQYFGPGTRLLVL.

V is TRBV27 and J is TRBJ1-2, with 11 bases identical to TRBD1. The germline CDR1 and CDR2 sequences are MNHEY and SMNVEV (reference sequence). V was pared by 5 bases and J by 4 bases, with 9 bases of the junction left unmatched. CDR3 length: 16 amino acids. DNA of the CDR3: TGTGCCAGCAGTCCCCTCCCGGACAGGGGGCTCTATGGCTACACCTTC. Its translation: CASSPLPDRGLYGYTF.

This chain uses TRBV18 with TRBJ2-2; D might be TRBD1 (6 bases). V was clipped by 5 bases and J by 1 base, with 8 bases between them. CDR3 size: 14 residues. Per the germline V gene, CDR1 is KGHSH and CDR2 is LQKENI. The CDR3 DNA reads as TGTGCCAGCTCAACAGGGTGGAACACCGGGGAGCTGTTTTTT. This translates into CASSTGWNTGELFF.

The chain has TRBV27 and TRBJ2-2; 8 bases match TRBD1. Germline V gene data show CDR1 as MNHEY and CDR2 as SMNVEV (reference sequence). There are 14 residues in the CDR3. The V segment lost 3 bases and the J segment 5 bases; nucleotides outside the gene matches: 2. CDR3 region: CASSFQGATGELFF. CDR3 nucleotides: TGTGCCAGCAGTTTCCAGGGGGCGACCGGGGAGCTGTTTTTT.

V gene TRBV27 combines with J gene TRBJ2-1; D uncertain. V dropped 2 bases and J dropped 0 bases, with 5 bases sitting between them. CDR1 MNHEY and CDR2 SMNVEV come from the germline V gene (reference sequence). The CDR3 is 14 residues long. The CDR3 spells CASSLGSSYNEQFF. CDR3 nucleotides: TGTGCCAGCAGTTTAGGTAGCTCCTACAATGAGCAGTTCTTC.

The chain joins TRBV13 to TRBJ2-3; 9 bases are shared with TRBD2. Unmatched junction bases numbered 16, after V lost 4 bases and J lost 8 bases. From germline, CDR1 is PRHDT and CDR2 FYEKMQ (reference sequence). The CDR3 has 17 amino acids. This chain's CDR3 is CASSYYLAGRPGGTQYF. The CDR3 DNA is TGTGCCAGCAGCTATTATCTAGCGGGGAGGCCCGGGGGTACGCAGTATTTT.

The chain uses TRBV27 and TRBJ2-7; 8 positions match TRBD1. Trimming at V came to 5 bases and at J to 4 bases, leaving 10 bases not matched to a gene. The germline V gene encodes CDR1 MNHEY and CDR2 SMNVEV (reference sequence). This CDR3 region has 15 residues. In nucleotides, the CDR3 is TGTGCCAGCAGTATGACAGGGGTAAATTTTTACGAGCAGTACTTC. It yields the protein CASSMTGVNFYEQYF.

The gene calls are TRBV12-5 and TRBJ1-1; TRBD1 is a possible D gene (6 bases). The V gene's germline CDR1 is LGHNT and CDR2 FRNRAP. The CDR3 consists of 11 residues. Trimming stripped 8 bases from V and 7 bases from J, with 11 bases between. CDR3 in amino acids: CASRGQHEAFF. The CDR3 nucleotides are TGTGCTAGTAGAGGACAGCATGAAGCTTTCTTT.